A single sample gave rise to the 4 T cell receptor beta chains below, sequenced in a study of shared clonotypes between healthy human individuals. Repertoires were generated with immunoSEQ multiplex PCR, while TCRdb's copy carries only in-frame clones and drops some. Counted here are nearly 1 million clones, 76% occurring once; the ten biggest clones make up around 1.5%. The sample consisted of memory CD4+ T cells sorted from blood. The subset is: CD45RA-negative fraction. These receptors all come from a man younger than 35 in good health.

The chain recombines TRBV18 with TRBJ2-4, with D perhaps TRBD1 or TRBD2 (5 bases each). Deletions cut 4 bases from V and 6 bases from J, with 10 bases between. The CDR3 loop spans 13 amino acids. Germline values: CDR1 KGHSH, CDR2 LQKENI. The CDR3 reads CASSLGERNIQYF. As DNA, the CDR3 is TGTGCCAGCTCACTGGGGGAGAGAAACATTCAGTACTTC.

The chain employs TRBV6-6 and TRBJ2-1, with D maybe TRBD2 (6 bases). Trimming stripped 7 bases from V and 0 bases from J, with 13 bases between. This CDR3 spans 15 amino acids. Germline V CDR1 and CDR2: MNHNY, SVGAGI (reference sequence). CDR3 sequence reads: CASTNSGSSYNEQFF. The CDR3 bases are TGTGCCAGCACAAATAGCGGAAGCTCCTACAATGAGCAGTTCTTC.

The CDR3 reads CASRSAQGAGNTEAFF. In DNA form, the CDR3 reads TGTGCCAGTCGAAGTGCGCAGGGGGCGGGGAACACTGAAGCTTTCTTT. This chain links TRBV19 with TRBJ1-1; 8 bases map to TRBD1. Germline CDR1 and CDR2: LNHDA and SQIVND (reference sequence). The ends lost 8 bases at V and 1 base at J; junction bases unmatched: 12. The CDR3 sequence is 16 residues long.

The chain has TRBV28 and TRBJ1-2, with D possibly TRBD1 on 6 matching bases. The CDR3 runs 16 residues. The germline V gene encodes CDR1 MDHEN and CDR2 SYDVKM. V shed 6 bases and J shed 1 base, with 18 bases lying between them. The CDR3 DNA reads TGTGCCAGCAGACCTCAGACAGGAGGTGTTAACTATGGCTACACCTTC. Translating gives CASRPQTGGVNYGYTF.